Below, 18 T cell receptor beta chains from the same sample are listed, as sequenced in a study of tumor-infiltrating lymphocytes in oesophageal squamous cell carcinoma. From the PCR reads, TCRdb called clonotypes with MiXCR, one entry per CDR3 protein. This table holds about 18,000 distinct CDR3 sequences, roughly 40% found once. The source material was esophageal tumor tissue. These receptors were taken from a male donor with esophageal squamous cell carcinoma.

The sample holds a few counts of this clonotype. The V gene is TRBV12-3 or TRBV12-4, the J gene TRBJ2-3, with 13 bases identical to TRBD2. The CDR3 has 16 amino acids. Germline trimming cut 6 bases from V and 10 bases from J; bases unmatched to any gene: 13. The CDR3 spells CASRGTGTSGTTPQYF. In DNA, the CDR3 is TGTGCCAGCAGAGGTACCGGGACTAGCGGGACAACCCCGCAGTATTTT.

This chain uses TRBV28 with TRBJ2-1; TRBD2 agrees at 9 bases. V lost 8 bases, J lost 2 bases, and 7 bases stayed unmatched. The CDR3 is 15 residues long. Looked up from germline, CDR1 is MDHEN and CDR2 is SYDVKM. The CDR3 nucleotides read TGTGCCAGCGTAGCGGGAGTGCTAACCTACAATGAGCAGTTCTTC. Its translation is CASVAGVLTYNEQFF.

This clonotype was observed a handful of times. The gene calls are TRBV15 and TRBJ2-7; a weak D match, TRBD1 (5 bases). This CDR3 contains 15 residues. Germline V CDR1 and CDR2: LNHNV, YYDKDF (reference sequence). V dropped 0 bases and J dropped 2 bases, with 11 bases sitting between them. The CDR3, as DNA: TGTGCCACCAGCAGAGAAAGTCGACAGACCTACGAGCAGTACTTC. Protein: CATSRESRQTYEQYF. The full variable domain, completed using reference TRBV15 and TRBJ2-7, is DAMVIQNPRYQVTQFGKPVTLSCSQTLNHNVMYWYQQKSSQAPKLLFHYYDKDFNNEADTPDNFQSRRPNTSFCFLDIRSPGLGDTAMYLCATSRESRQTYEQYFGPGTRLTVT.

The sample holds a few counts of this clonotype. The chain recombines TRBV7-8 with TRBJ2-1; D unclear. This CDR3 is built from 12 residues. Looked up from germline, CDR1 is SGHVS and CDR2 is FQNEAQ. V lost 6 bases and J 6 bases, leaving 9 bases between the germline ends. This chain's CDR3 is CASSYVSNEQFF. The CDR3 bases are TGTGCCAGCAGTTACGTCTCCAATGAGCAGTTCTTC. Full variable domain (outside the CDR3, taken from reference TRBV7-8 and TRBJ2-1): GAGVSQSPRYKVAKRGQDVALRCDPISGHVSLFWYQQALGQGPEFLTYFQNEAQLDKSGLPSDRFFAERPEGSVSTLKIQRTQQEDSAVYLCASSYVSNEQFFGPGTRLTVL.

This clonotype was observed at least ten times. The chain joins TRBV5-6 to TRBJ1-2; D ambiguous. CDR3 length equals 14 residues. The germline V and J ends were trimmed by 0 bases and 5 bases, with 11 bases remaining between them. Germline CDR1 SGHDT, CDR2 YYEEEE. The CDR3 region has the DNA TGTGCCAGCAGCTTGGAGACATCGTGGTATGGCTACACCTTC. This gives the protein CASSLETSWYGYTF.

This clonotype is medium-sized by share. V is TRBV7-6 and J is TRBJ2-5; 8 bases align to TRBD1. The ends lost 1 base at V and 4 bases at J; junction bases unmatched: 5. Germline CDR1 SGHVS, CDR2 FNYEAQ. There are 15 residues in the CDR3. CDR3 nucleotides: TGTGCCAGCAGCTTAGGTTGGACAGGGAGAGAGACCCAGTACTTC. Residues: CASSLGWTGRETQYF. The full variable domain, its missing parts supplied by reference TRBV7-6 and TRBJ2-5, is GAGVSQSPRYKVTKRGQDVALRCDPISGHVSLYWYRQALGQGPEFLTYFNYEAQQDKSGLPNDRFSAERPEGSISTLTIQRTEQRDSAMYRCASSLGWTGRETQYFGPGTRLLVL.

This clonotype was seen ten or more times. One end of the junction varies from germline; a read error may be responsible. CDR3: CATSFYSGWAGELFF. The CDR3 DNA sequence: TGTGCCACCAGTTTTTATAGCGGATGGGCCGGGGAGCTGTTTTTT. The chain combines TRBV28 with TRBJ2-2; a weak D match, TRBD2 (6 bases). The CDR3 is made up of 15 amino acids. Germline V lookup: CDR1 MDHEN, CDR2 SYDVKM.

The V gene is TRBV28, the J gene TRBJ1-5; no clear D. This CDR3 comprises 12 residues. Between the trimmed V and J ends, which lost 5 bases and 5 bases, there was a span of 7 bases. Per germline, CDR1 MDHEN and CDR2 SYDVKM. The CDR3 nucleotides are TGTGCCAGCAGTGATATGGATCAGCCCCAGCATTTT. Translation: CASSDMDQPQHF.

At least ten counts were recorded for this clonotype. V and J are TRBV5-4 and TRBJ2-1; possible D gene TRBD2, 6 bases. Trimming cost V 2 bases and J 1 base, with 10 bases left between them. The CDR3 totals 15 residues. Germline lookup yields CDR1 SGHNT and CDR2 YYREEE (reference sequence). CDR3 bases: TGTGCCAGCAGCTTCGGGGGTGAGTCCTACAATGAGCAGTTCTTC. It yields the protein CASSFGGESYNEQFF.

This clonotype was observed a few times. This chain connects TRBV7-2 to TRBJ2-3; D gene unclear. Germline V CDR1 and CDR2: SGHTA, FQGNSA. With 3 bases removed from V and 1 base from J, the gap between germline ends came to 5 bases. The CDR3 loop spans 13 amino acids. The DNA of the CDR3 is TGTGCCAGCAGCTTGGACCGCACAGATACGCAGTATTTT. Protein product: CASSLDRTDTQYF.

This clonotype came up many times. This chain uses TRBV28 with TRBJ1-1; the D gene is possibly TRBD1 (5 bases). Between the trimmed V and J ends, which lost 7 bases and 1 base, there was a span of 16 bases. The CDR3 contains 15 residues. The germline gives CDR1 MDHEN, CDR2 SYDVKM. This CDR3 reads CASNPYAGGNTEAFF. CDR3 sequence (DNA): TGTGCCAGCAACCCTTATGCGGGGGGGAACACTGAAGCTTTCTTT.

As to this clonotype: A read error is likely, as this CDR3 ends without the conserved phenylalanine or tryptophan. The DNA is left out, because the CDR3 cannot be placed on it with certainty; the CDR3 is given as TCRdb lists it. The chain is built from TRBV6-6 and TRBJ2-1; the D call of TRBD2 is as the table states it, not checked on the DNA. The CDR3 totals 17 residues, both ends included. Per germline, CDR1 MNHNY and CDR2 SVGAGI (reference sequence). CDR3 loop: CASSYSLVGGYEQYFGA.

This clonotype was seen at least ten times. V is TRBV28 and J is TRBJ2-1, with 8 bases fitting TRBD2. Germline V lookup: CDR1 MDHEN, CDR2 SYDVKM. J was trimmed by 6 bases and V by 7 bases; bases with no gene match: 17. The CDR3 sequence is 17 residues long. CDR3 nucleotides: TGTGCCAGCACGGACCCTTACGGGACTAGAGGAACCAATGAGCAGTTCTTC. Translated: CASTDPYGTRGTNEQFF.

This clonotype was recorded at least ten times. The V and J genes are TRBV27 and TRBJ1-5; D might be TRBD1 (5 bases). CDR3 size: 13 residues. Germline CDR1 and CDR2: MNHEY and SMNVEV (reference sequence). The ends were cut back, 8 bases at V and 4 bases at J, with 12 bases in the middle. In DNA, the CDR3 is TGTGCCAGCGCCTTGGGGGTAAATCAGCCCCAGCATTTT. Encoded protein: CASALGVNQPQHF.

The J gene is TRBJ2-5, the V gene TRBV19; D perhaps matches TRBD1 (6 bases). Trimming stripped 5 bases from V and 5 bases from J, with 12 bases between. CDR1 and CDR2 (germline): LNHDA, SQIVND (reference sequence). The CDR3 covers 13 residues. CDR3 loop: CASSPNREETQYF. CDR3 nucleotide sequence: TGTGCCAGTAGTCCAAACAGGGAGGAGACCCAGTACTTC.

The genes are TRBV28 and TRBJ2-4; 7 nucleotides agree with TRBD2. The CDR3 loop spans 13 amino acids. The J segment lost 6 bases and the V segment lost 3 bases, leaving 2 bases of the junction unmatched. Germline V gene lookup returns CDR1 MDHEN and CDR2 SYDVKM. In DNA, the CDR3 is TGTGCCAGCAGTTTTACGGGGGGAAACATTCAGTACTTC. Protein product: CASSFTGGNIQYF.

The V and J genes are TRBV7-3 and TRBJ2-3; TRBD1 or TRBD2 may be the D gene (6 bases each). Gene TRBJ2-2 matches the end of the DNA better, so the J call may be wrong. The CDR3 is 16 amino acids. Per germline, CDR1 SGHTA and CDR2 FQGTGA. CDR3 sequence reads: CASSPRGGAPTGELFF. The CDR3 DNA sequence: TGTGCCAGCAGCCCCAGGGGCGGGGCACCCACCGGGGAGCTGTTTTTT.

This clonotype came up a few times. The chain has TRBV7-2 and TRBJ2-1; 8 bases match TRBD2. With V trimmed by 3 bases and J by 0 bases, 7 bases remained unmatched. The CDR3 covers 17 residues. CDR1 SGHTA and CDR2 FQGNSA come from the germline V gene. The CDR3 spells CASSFTSGLSSYNEQFF. CDR3 nucleotides: TGTGCCAGCAGCTTCACTAGCGGTCTAAGCTCCTACAATGAGCAGTTCTTC.